This is a list of T cell receptor beta chains from one sample in a study of blood T cell repertoires in COVID-19. Sequencing used immunoSEQ multiplex PCR; TCRdb keeps in-frame clones, though not all of them. The sample has approximately 330,000 clones, 80% to 90% seen once; the top ten hold approximately 4%. Sequencing was carried out using PBMCs or T cells enriched from blood (not recorded which). The origin of the receptors is a woman in her thirties or forties with acute COVID-19. Both conserved end residues are part of each CDR3. Each record gives: CDR3 length, clone size, J gene, V gene, D gene, CDR3 protein, CDR3 DNA. A D gene is named only where the DNA matches it firmly. Clone size is given for some rows only: seen once, a few or many times, or a class if the clone is expanded.

>15|few|TRBJ1-1|TRBV5-8|-
CASTDGGDLGGEAFF
TGTGCCAGCACCGACGGGGGGGATCTAGGAGGTGAAGCTTTCTTT
>16|-|TRBJ2-5|TRBV10-3|-
CAISDRTGEIWETQYF
TGTGCCATCAGTGACAGAACGGGGGAGATATGGGAGACCCAGTACTTC
>14|-|TRBJ2-7|TRBV11-2|-
CASSLAGKLYEQYF
TGTGCCAGCAGCTTAGCAGGGAAACTCTACGAGCAGTACTTC
>16|-|TRBJ1-4|TRBV18|TRBD1
CASSPARDRINEKLFF
TGTGCCAGCTCACCCGCCCGGGACAGGATTAATGAAAAACTGTTTTTT
>17|-|TRBJ1-1|TRBV28|TRBD1
CASNPGTGGRADTEAFF
TGTGCCAGCAACCCCGGGACAGGGGGGAGGGCGGACACTGAAGCTTTCTTT
>13|-|TRBJ1-1|TRBV15|-
CATSSRGDTEAFF
TGTGCCACCAGCAGTCGGGGGGACACTGAAGCTTTCTTT
>13|-|TRBJ2-2|TRBV29-1|-
CSVEESATGELFF
TGCAGCGTTGAAGAGTCAGCGACCGGGGAGCTGTTTTTT
>15|-|TRBJ1-6|TRBV27|TRBD1
CASTKPGQGASPLHF
TGTGCCAGCACCAAACCAGGACAGGGGGCCTCACCCCTCCACTTT
>15|-|TRBJ2-3|TRBV10-3|TRBD2
CAISAEAGGPDTQYF
TGTGCCATCAGCGCTGAAGCGGGGGGGCCAGATACGCAGTATTTT
>16|-|TRBJ2-3|TRBV4-2|TRBD2
CASSQQKSGITDTQYF
TGTGCCAGCAGCCAGCAAAAAAGCGGGATCACAGATACGCAGTATTTT
>14|-|TRBJ1-1|TRBV19|TRBD1
CASSTDRGGTEAFF
TGTGCCAGTAGTACTGACAGGGGAGGAACTGAAGCTTTCTTT
>14|-|TRBJ2-7|TRBV7-2|TRBD1
CASSSQGQGYEQYF
TGTGCCAGCAGCTCTCAAGGACAGGGCTACGAGCAGTACTTC
>15|-|TRBJ1-5|TRBV28|-
CASSTQGQGYQPQHF
TGTGCCAGCAGTACCCAAGGGCAGGGTTATCAGCCCCAGCATTTT
>15|-|TRBJ2-3|TRBV11-2|-
CASGRDGVHTDTQYF
TGTGCCAGCGGGCGCGACGGGGTCCACACAGATACGCAGTATTTT
>15|-|TRBJ2-1|TRBV6-5|-
CASPAGRSSYNEQFF
TGTGCCAGCCCGGCGGGACGGAGCTCCTACAATGAGCAGTTCTTC
>13|-|TRBJ2-5|TRBV6-5|TRBD1
CASSYRDSGTQYF
TGTGCCAGCAGTTACCGGGACAGTGGGACCCAGTACTTC
>13|-|TRBJ1-1|TRBV3-1/TRBV3-2|-
CASSQDGALEAFF
TGTGCCAGCAGCCAAGATGGGGCCCTTGAAGCTTTCTTT
>15|-|TRBJ1-1|TRBV11-2|TRBD1
CASSSHDRGVTEAFF
TGTGCCAGCAGCTCCCACGACAGGGGTGTGACTGAAGCTTTCTTT
>14|-|TRBJ2-5|TRBV5-1|TRBD2
CASSLTGREETQYF
TGCGCCAGCAGCTTGACCGGGAGGGAAGAGACCCAGTACTTC
>18|-|TRBJ1-6|TRBV7-9|-
CASSLGGGGSSYNSPLHF
TGTGCCAGCAGCTTAGGCGGTGGTGGGAGCTCCTATAATTCACCCCTCCACTTT
>15|-|TRBJ2-7|TRBV11-3|TRBD2
CASSSLAGGLDEQYF
TGTGCCAGCAGCTCGCTAGCGGGGGGGCTCGACGAGCAGTACTTC
>17|-|TRBJ2-1|TRBV7-9|TRBD2
CASSLPAGGLPDNEQFF
TGTGCCAGCAGCTTACCCGCGGGGGGTTTACCAGACAATGAGCAGTTCTTC
>16|-|TRBJ1-1|TRBV19|-
CASSIGDVIPNTEAFF
TGTGCCAGTAGTATCGGGGATGTAATTCCGAACACTGAAGCTTTCTTT
>17|-|TRBJ2-1|TRBV19|TRBD2
CASSFPSGSSSYNEQFF
TGTGCCAGTAGTTTTCCTAGCGGGAGTAGCTCCTACAATGAGCAGTTCTTC
>16|-|TRBJ2-2|TRBV10-3|TRBD2
CAITPGLAGGAGELFF
TGTGCCATCACCCCCGGACTAGCGGGAGGGGCCGGGGAGCTGTTTTTT
>13|few|TRBJ2-5|TRBV12-3/TRBV12-4|-
CASRNRAQETQYF
TGTGCCAGCAGGAACAGGGCCCAAGAGACCCAGTACTTC
>12|-|TRBJ2-4|TRBV28|-
CASSSPKNIQYF
TGTGCCAGCAGTTCTCCCAAAAACATTCAGTACTTC
>16|-|TRBJ2-7|TRBV7-8|TRBD1
CASRKGVGRGNYEQYF
TGTGCCAGCCGCAAAGGGGTGGGCAGGGGGAACTACGAGCAGTACTTC
>15|-|TRBJ2-5|TRBV5-1|-
CASSLGPGREETQYF
TGCGCCAGCAGCTTGGGGCCGGGAAGGGAAGAGACCCAGTACTTC
>12|-|TRBJ2-7|TRBV7-2|-
CASTGDLYEQYF
TGTGCTAGCACCGGGGATCTCTACGAGCAGTACTTC
>15|-|TRBJ1-1|TRBV4-1|-
CASSQQGFSNTEAFF
TGCGCCAGCAGCCAACAGGGTTTTTCGAACACTGAAGCTTTCTTT
>13|-|TRBJ1-1|TRBV25-1|TRBD1
CASTIQGFTEAFF
TGTGCCAGCACTATACAGGGGTTTACTGAAGCTTTCTTT
>14|once|TRBJ1-1|TRBV7-3|-
CASSLDGTSAEAFF
TGTGCCAGCAGCTTAGACGGGACTTCGGCTGAAGCTTTCTTT
>16|-|TRBJ1-3|TRBV5-1|-
CASSLLGDGSGNTIYF
TGCGCCAGCAGCTTGTTGGGCGACGGCTCTGGAAACACCATATATTTT
>14|-|TRBJ2-7|TRBV6-5|-
CASQIDRFAYEQYF
TGTGCCAGCCAAATCGATAGATTTGCCTACGAGCAGTACTTC
>16|-|TRBJ2-3|TRBV7-2|TRBD2
CASSLVSSGGRDTQYF
TGTGCCAGCAGCTTAGTGTCTAGCGGCGGGAGGGATACGCAGTATTTT
>17|-|TRBJ1-2|TRBV24-1|-
CATSDLPQGLGEHGYTF
TGTGCCACCAGTGATTTGCCACAGGGTCTTGGGGAACATGGCTACACCTTC
>15|-|TRBJ1-6|TRBV28|-
CASIYSGEGSSPLHF
TGTGCCAGCATCTATAGCGGGGAAGGCAGTTCACCCCTCCACTTT
>14|-|TRBJ1-6|TRBV11-2|-
CASSAGQGISPLHF
TGTGCCAGCAGCGCCGGGCAGGGGATCTCACCCCTCCACTTT
>15|-|TRBJ2-2|TRBV27|-
CASSLSSGPGGELFF
TGTGCCAGCAGTTTATCTAGCGGACCTGGCGGGGAGCTGTTTTTT
>14|-|TRBJ1-4|TRBV20-1|TRBD1
CSASRDRDYEKLFF
TGCAGTGCTAGTCGGGACAGGGATTATGAAAAACTGTTTTTT
>15|-|TRBJ2-1|TRBV18|-
CASSPQQGLGNEQFF
TGTGCCAGCTCACCACAGCAGGGGTTGGGCAATGAGCAGTTCTTC
>18|-|TRBJ2-1|TRBV5-8|TRBD2
CASSLLLAGGAYYNEQFF
TGTGCCAGCAGCTTACTTCTAGCGGGGGGCGCTTACTACAATGAGCAGTTCTTC
>15|-|TRBJ2-1|TRBV9|TRBD2
CASSTLAGANNEQFF
TGTGCCAGCAGCACGCTAGCGGGGGCAAACAATGAGCAGTTCTTC
>17|-|TRBJ2-7|TRBV19|TRBD2
CASSINLLAGANYEQYF
TGTGCCAGTAGCATAAACCTCCTAGCGGGAGCTAACTACGAGCAGTACTTC
>15|many|TRBJ2-3|TRBV25-1|TRBD1
CASSYQTGLTDTQYF
TGTGCCAGCAGTTACCAGACAGGGTTAACAGATACGCAGTATTTT
>13|-|TRBJ1-6|TRBV29-1|-
CSVGTGPNSPLHF
TGCAGCGTTGGTACAGGGCCTAATTCACCCCTCCACTTT
>14|-|TRBJ1-5|TRBV6-1|TRBD1
CASSDGQGHQPQHF
TGTGCCAGCAGTGATGGACAGGGGCATCAGCCCCAGCATTTT
>16|few|TRBJ1-4|TRBV18|TRBD1
CASSPQQGAANEKLFF
TGTGCCAGCTCACCACAACAGGGGGCAGCTAATGAAAAACTGTTTTTT
>17|-|TRBJ1-4|TRBV4-1|-
CASSQGILTGQRAKLFF
TGCGCCAGCAGCCAAGGTATCCTGACAGGCCAGCGTGCCAAACTGTTTTTT
>15|-|TRBJ1-4|TRBV2|TRBD1
CASSPQGATNEKLFF
TGTGCCAGCAGTCCGCAGGGGGCGACTAATGAAAAACTGTTTTTT
>14|-|TRBJ1-1|TRBV19|-
CASSMVAGNTEAFF
TGTGCCAGTAGTATGGTGGCGGGGAACACTGAAGCTTTCTTT